This T cell receptor beta chain was documented in a study of OX40 agonist ivuxolimab in advanced cancers. Here immunoSEQ multiplex PCR was the method, and the copy in TCRdb shows in-frame clones only, minus some. The sample has almost 80,000 clones; over 75% are singletons. In germline, CDR1 is MNHNS, CDR2 SASEGT. Trimming cost V 5 bases and J 3 bases, with 11 bases left between them. The CDR3 length is 13 residues. The chain combines TRBV6-1 with TRBJ2-7; no clear D. Sequences were derived from CD4+ or CD8+ T cells sorted from blood, sampled in a trial of the OX40 agonist ivuxolimab. This sequence was found in an adult with an advanced solid tumor such as melanoma, head and neck, liver or kidney cancer. The CDR3 protein is CASSQGFLYEQYF. CDR3 DNA: TGTGCCAGCAGTCAAGGTTTCCTCTACGAGCAGTACTTC.